The 31 T cell receptor beta chains presented below share a single source sample, sequenced in a study of T cells after yellow fever vaccination. One entry per CDR3 protein results from TCRdb running MiXCR on the 5' RACE reads. Of about 260,000 distinct CDR3 sequences in the sample, about 5.2% were seen once. Source: CD4+ T cells sorted from PBMCs, taken on the day of the yellow fever booster vaccination. The receptors originated from a man younger than 30 who received the YFV17D yellow fever vaccine.

This chain joins TRBV5-4 and TRBJ2-5; 7 bases line up with TRBD1. Germline V gene lookup returns CDR1 SGHNT and CDR2 YYREEE (reference sequence). This CDR3 comprises 15 residues. The trim removed 3 bases at V and 5 bases at J, leaving 10 bases unmatched. Written as DNA, the CDR3 is TGTGCCAGCAGCTCCCCGACAGGGTTCCGGGAGACCCAGTACTTC. Amino acid sequence: CASSSPTGFRETQYF.

This clonotype was recorded at least ten times. V and J are TRBV7-6 and TRBJ2-3; the D is unclear. Germline CDR1 reads SGHVS; CDR2 reads FNYEAQ. V shed 3 bases and J shed 1 base, with 8 bases lying between them. This CDR3 spans 14 amino acids. CDR3 region: CASSFNIGTDTQYF. The CDR3 bases are TGTGCCAGCAGCTTCAACATAGGCACAGATACGCAGTATTTT.

This clonotype turned up a few times. CDR3 region: CASSPLTIYEQYF. The CDR3 coding sequence is TGTGCCAGCTCACCGCTCACAATCTACGAGCAGTACTTC. This rearrangement joins TRBV18 to TRBJ2-7; D ambiguous. Deletions cut 3 bases from V and 3 bases from J, with 9 bases between. This CDR3 has 13 amino acids. Germline CDR1 and CDR2: KGHSH and LQKENI.

This clonotype appeared a few times. CDR3 in amino acids: CSARDPRQGGNSPLHF. The CDR3 nucleotides are TGCAGTGCTAGAGATCCTCGACAGGGGGGAAATTCACCCCTCCACTTT. The V gene is TRBV20-1, the J gene TRBJ1-6; 9 bases fit TRBD1. The CDR3 runs 16 residues. The germline gives CDR1 DFQATT, CDR2 SNEGSKA (reference sequence). V gave up 0 bases and J gave up 7 bases; unmatched junction bases: 7.

This clonotype was recorded many times. This chain uses TRBV20-1 with TRBJ2-7; D perhaps matches TRBD1 (5 bases). V lost 0 bases and J lost 2, with 11 bases in between. The germline gives CDR1 DFQATT, CDR2 SNEGSKA (reference sequence). There are 14 residues in the CDR3. The CDR3 DNA sequence: TGCAGTGCTAGAGATGGGGCGAGGACCTACGAGCAGTACTTC. Its protein is CSARDGARTYEQYF.

This chain joins TRBV5-1 and TRBJ1-1; D possibly corresponds to TRBD1 (6 bases). This CDR3 contains 15 residues. Trimming pared 2 bases from V and 5 bases from J, leaving 16 bases between. CDR1 and CDR2 from the germline V gene are SGHRS and YFSETQ. CDR3 amino acids: CASSLQGIGVTEAFF. The CDR3 DNA follows: TGCGCCAGCAGCTTACAGGGAATTGGTGTAACTGAAGCTTTCTTT.

This clonotype has a handful of counts. The chain is built from TRBV5-1 and TRBJ1-5; 7 positions agree with TRBD1. V lost 4 bases, J lost 5 bases, and 6 bases stayed unmatched. This CDR3 spans 14 amino acids. CDR1 is SGHRS and CDR2 is YFSETQ in the germline V gene. The CDR3 sequence: CASSPGTVDQPQHF. In DNA form, the CDR3 reads TGCGCCAGCAGCCCCGGGACAGTGGATCAGCCCCAGCATTTT.

This clonotype was observed many times. The chain joins TRBV5-5 to TRBJ2-6; 9 nucleotides line up with TRBD1. The trim removed 5 bases at V and 8 bases at J, leaving 8 bases unmatched. CDR3 length: 15 amino acids. Germline V gene data show CDR1 as SGHKS and CDR2 as YYEKEE (reference sequence). The CDR3 DNA follows: TGTGCCAGCAGGGAACCGGGACAGGGCACCAACGTCCTGACTTTC. Translated, it gives CASREPGQGTNVLTF.

The rearrangement joins TRBV19 to TRBJ1-2; perhaps TRBD1 as D (5 bases). V shed 3 bases and J shed 8 bases, with 10 bases lying between them. The CDR3 covers 12 residues. Looked up from germline, CDR1 is LNHDA and CDR2 is SQIVND (reference sequence). The CDR3 nucleotides are TGTGCCAGTAGTATTACAGGTAGCGGCTACACCTTC. Translated, it gives CASSITGSGYTF. The variable domain in full, with the rest retrieved from reference TRBV19 and TRBJ1-2, is DGGITQSPKYLFRKEGQNVTLSCEQNLNHDAMYWYRQDPGQGLRLIYYSQIVNDFQKGDIAEGYSVSREKKESFPLTVTSAQKNPTAFYLCASSITGSGYTFGSGTRLTVV.

The chain employs TRBV19 and TRBJ2-7; 9 bases map to TRBD1. Per the germline V gene, CDR1 is LNHDA and CDR2 is SQIVND (reference sequence). This CDR3 region has 16 residues. Losses at the gene ends were 2 bases for V and 7 bases for J; bases not matched to a gene: 12. The CDR3 nucleotides read TGTGCCAGTAGTATAATTAGGACAGGGGCGTACCAGGAGCAGTACTTC. This encodes CASSIIRTGAYQEQYF.

The chain is built from TRBV9 and TRBJ2-3; maybe TRBD1 (6 bases). The CDR3 contains 14 residues. The ends were cut back, 4 bases at V and 4 bases at J, with 13 bases in the middle. Looked up from germline, CDR1 is SGDLS and CDR2 is YYNGEE. CDR3 nucleotides: TGTGCCAGCAGCAAAAGGACAGAAGCAGATACGCAGTATTTT. Amino acids: CASSKRTEADTQYF.

The rearrangement links TRBV6-6 to TRBJ2-7; a possible D gene is TRBD1 (6 bases). The CDR3 covers 15 residues. Germline V gives CDR1 MNHNY, CDR2 SVGAGI (reference sequence). Trimming took 7 bases from V and 0 from J, leaving 16 bases between them. CDR3 residues: CASKPRRDTSYEQYV. CDR3 coding DNA: TGTGCCAGCAAACCCCGCCGGGACACCTCCTACGAGCAGTACGTC.

The chain carries TRBV5-1 and TRBJ1-4; 8 bases map to TRBD1. With V trimmed by 0 bases and J by 3 bases, 4 bases remained unmatched. Germline CDR1 and CDR2: SGHRS and YFSETQ. The CDR3 contains 16 residues. The DNA for the CDR3 is TGCGCCAGCAGCTTGGCAGGGGGCTTGTCTAATGAAAAACTGTTTTTT. It yields the protein CASSLAGGLSNEKLFF. Looking up the rest from reference TRBV5-1 and TRBJ1-4 gives the full variable domain: KAGVTQTPRYLIKTRGQQVTLSCSPISGHRSVSWYQQTPGQGLQFLFEYFSETQRNKGNFPGRFSGRQFSNSRSEMNVSTLELGDSALYLCASSLAGGLSNEKLFFGSGTQLSVL.

This clonotype was recorded a few times. The chain combines TRBV27 with TRBJ1-2; tentatively, D is TRBD1 (6 bases). Germline V gene sequence: CDR1 MNHEY, CDR2 SMNVEV (reference sequence). With 3 bases removed from V and 4 bases from J, the gap between germline ends came to 27 bases. The CDR3 extends over 19 amino acids. The CDR3 region has the DNA TGTGCCAGCAGTTTCCTCCGAAACGTCGCGGAGGGACATGGCTATGGCTACACCTTC. Its protein product is CASSFLRNVAEGHGYGYTF.

This clonotype was seen many times. The V gene is TRBV5-1, the J gene TRBJ2-7; 9 positions agree with TRBD2. CDR3 size: 16 residues. The germline gives CDR1 SGHRS, CDR2 YFSETQ. V was pared by 1 base and J by 6 bases, with 11 bases of the junction left unmatched. This chain's CDR3 is CASSLLPGLAYGEQYV. DNA for the CDR3: TGCGCCAGCAGCTTGCTTCCCGGACTAGCGTACGGCGAGCAGTACGTC.

This clonotype appeared many times. V and J are TRBV7-2 and TRBJ1-1, with TRBD1 matching 9 bases. The CDR3 contains 15 residues. Looked up from germline, CDR1 is SGHTA and CDR2 is FQGNSA. Germline trimming cut 3 bases from V and 5 bases from J; bases unmatched to any gene: 7. The CDR3 DNA reads as TGTGCCAGCAGCTTCGATGGACAGGGGCGGACTGAAGCTTTCTTT. Translating gives CASSFDGQGRTEAFF.

V usage is TRBV11-1 and J usage is TRBJ2-3, with D perhaps matching TRBD1 (5 bases). Trimming removed 2 bases from V and 2 bases from J, with 26 bases in between. CDR3 length: 20 amino acids. Germline lookup yields CDR1 SGHAT and CDR2 FQDESV (reference sequence). The CDR3 DNA reads as TGTGCCAGCAGCTTATCCATACAGGCCCTCCCGGTGGTGAACACAGATACGCAGTATTTT. Amino acid sequence: CASSLSIQALPVVNTDTQYF.

V usage is TRBV20-1 and J usage is TRBJ1-5; no firm D call. V shed 3 bases and J shed 5 bases, with 14 bases lying between them. The CDR3 consists of 14 residues. Germline V gives CDR1 DFQATT, CDR2 SNEGSKA (reference sequence). This CDR3 is CSARGSRLDQPQHF. The DNA for the CDR3 is TGCAGTGCTAGGGGATCACGTTTGGATCAGCCCCAGCATTTT.

This clonotype was seen ten or more times. The rearrangement uses TRBV7-9 and TRBJ2-2, with D unclear. The CDR3 has 13 amino acids. V lost 5 bases and J lost 11, with 15 bases in between. Germline V gene lookup returns CDR1 SEHNR and CDR2 FQNEAQ (reference sequence). This CDR3 reads CASSPQSTEELFF. CDR3 nucleotides: TGTGCCAGCAGCCCCCAGAGTACCGAAGAGCTGTTTTTT.

CDR3 sequence: CATSALGLAGGELFF. The CDR3 DNA sequence: TGTGCCACCAGTGCCCTCGGACTAGCGGGGGGGGAGCTGTTTTTT. The chain combines TRBV24-1 with TRBJ2-2, with 12 bases aligning to TRBD2. This CDR3 is built from 15 residues. Germline trimming cut 5 bases from V and 8 bases from J; bases unmatched to any gene: 5. Per germline, CDR1 KGHDR and CDR2 SFDVKD.

This clonotype was observed a handful of times. This chain uses TRBV30 with TRBJ2-7, with TRBD2 as a possible D gene (5 bases). Germline V CDR1 and CDR2: GTSNPN, SVGIG (reference sequence). The CDR3 is made up of 12 amino acids. V lost 4 bases and J lost 5, with 12 bases in between. The CDR3 protein is CAWTSTGNEQYF. CDR3 DNA: TGTGCCTGGACATCAACCGGGAACGAGCAGTACTTC. Full variable domain (outside the CDR3, taken from reference TRBV30 and TRBJ2-7): SQTIHQWPATLVQPVGSPLSLECTVEGTSNPNLYWYRQAAGRGLQLLFYSVGIGQISSEVPQNLSASRPQDRQFILSSKKLLLSDSGFYLCAWTSTGNEQYFGPGTRLTVT.

The CDR3 is CAISATGGGYTF. For the CDR3, the DNA is TGTGCCATCAGTGCGACAGGGGGTGGCTACACCTTC. The chain links TRBV10-3 to TRBJ1-2; TRBD1 matches at 9 bases. Germline V gene lookup returns CDR1 ENHRY and CDR2 SYGVKD. The junction had 1 base not matched to a gene; V was cut back by 4 bases and J by 7 bases. This CDR3 is built from 12 residues.

This clonotype was observed a few times. This rearrangement joins TRBV4-3 to TRBJ1-2; D unresolved. The CDR3 length is 13 residues. The V and J ends lost 3 bases and 5 bases respectively, with 10 bases between them. Germline CDR1 LGHNA, CDR2 YSLEER. The CDR3 reads CASSQTKGYGYTF. CDR3 in DNA: TGCGCCAGCAGCCAGACGAAAGGGTATGGCTACACCTTC.

This clonotype was observed many times. V gene TRBV6-2 or TRBV6-3 combines with J gene TRBJ2-3; a weak D match, TRBD2 (5 bases). V dropped 6 bases and J dropped 2 bases, with 18 bases sitting between them. CDR3 length equals 16 residues. Germline-derived CDR1 and CDR2 are MNHEY and SVGEGT. Here the CDR3 reads CASSRRRGSFTDTQYF. The DNA of the CDR3 is TGTGCCAGCAGCCGGCGTCGAGGGTCGTTCACAGATACGCAGTATTTT.

This clonotype was seen at least ten times. The V call is TRBV7-6, the J call TRBJ2-5, with 9 bases identical to TRBD2. J gave up 5 bases and V 2 bases, and 9 bases lay outside the gene matches. The CDR3 is 16 residues long. Looked up from germline, CDR1 is SGHVS and CDR2 is FNYEAQ. CDR3 bases: TGTGCCAGCAGCTTATACGCTAGCGGGGTTGGGGAGACCCAGTACTTC. Amino acid sequence: CASSLYASGVGETQYF.

This clonotype appeared many times. The chain couples TRBV7-9 to TRBJ2-7; D might be TRBD1 (6 bases). Germline-derived CDR1 and CDR2 are SEHNR and FQNEAQ (reference sequence). V lost 2 bases and J 0 bases, leaving 8 bases between the germline ends. The CDR3 extends over 14 amino acids. CDR3 amino acids: CASSLQQGSYEQYF. The DNA of the CDR3 is TGTGCCAGCAGCTTACAACAGGGCTCCTACGAGCAGTACTTC.

This clonotype showed up many times. This chain links TRBV6-2 or TRBV6-3 with TRBJ2-7; D perhaps matches TRBD2 (6 bases). CDR3 length: 14 residues. Looked up from germline, CDR1 is MNHEY and CDR2 is SVGEGT. V lost 4 bases to trimming and J lost 0 bases, with 10 bases between them. The chain's CDR3 is CASSSLTSSYEQYV. CDR3 in DNA: TGTGCCAGCAGTTCCCTGACTAGCTCCTACGAGCAGTACGTC.

This chain connects TRBV12-3 or TRBV12-4 to TRBJ1-2; no firm D call. Trimming stripped 3 bases from V and 8 bases from J, with 16 bases between. The CDR3 sequence is 14 residues long. CDR3 in amino acids: CASSLRLSVRGYTF. CDR3 nucleotides: TGTGCCAGCAGTTTGAGGTTGAGTGTTCGGGGCTACACCTTC.

This clonotype was counted ten times or more. The chain employs TRBV7-2 and TRBJ1-4; 8 nucleotides match TRBD1. The CDR3 sequence is 14 residues long. Trimming removed 5 bases from V and 11 bases from J; junction bases left unmatched: 10. Germline V gene data show CDR1 as SGHTA and CDR2 as FQGNSA. The CDR3 spells CASSPQAGGGKLFF. Written as DNA, the CDR3 is TGTGCCAGCAGCCCGCAGGCAGGGGGCGGGAAACTGTTTTTT. Filled out from reference TRBV7-2 and TRBJ1-4, the complete variable domain reads GAGVSQSPSNKVTEKGKDVELRCDPISGHTALYWYRQSLGQGLEFLIYFQGNSAPDKSGLPSDRFSAERTGGSVSTLTIQRTQQEDSAVYLCASSPQAGGGKLFFGSGTQLSVL.

The V call is TRBV11-3, the J call TRBJ2-2, with D possibly TRBD1 on 6 matching bases. The CDR3 contains 16 residues. The V end lost 0 bases, the J end lost 4 bases, and 12 bases lay between the germline ends. Germline CDR1 is SGHNT and CDR2 is YENEEA. The CDR3 DNA sequence: TGTGCCAGCAGCTTAGATCTGGGGGCGCGCACCGGGGAGCTGTTTTTT. This codes for CASSLDLGARTGELFF.

At least ten counts were recorded for this clonotype. The rearrangement links TRBV5-1 to TRBJ2-5, with TRBD2 matching over 11 bases. V lost 0 bases and J lost 3; bases outside the gene matches: 1. Looked up from germline, CDR1 is SGHRS and CDR2 is YFSETQ. The CDR3 extends over 15 amino acids. CDR3 DNA sequence: TGCGCCAGCAGCTTGGGACTAGCGGGGAAAGAGACCCAGTACTTC. Amino acid sequence: CASSLGLAGKETQYF.